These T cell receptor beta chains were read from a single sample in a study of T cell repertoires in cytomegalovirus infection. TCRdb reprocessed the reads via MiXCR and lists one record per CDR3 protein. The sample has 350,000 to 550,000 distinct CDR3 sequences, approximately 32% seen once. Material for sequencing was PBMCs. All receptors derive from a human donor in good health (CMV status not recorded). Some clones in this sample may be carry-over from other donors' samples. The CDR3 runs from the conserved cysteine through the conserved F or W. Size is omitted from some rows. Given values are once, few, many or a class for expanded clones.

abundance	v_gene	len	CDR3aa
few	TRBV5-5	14	CASSLSVANYGYTF
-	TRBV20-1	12	CSARFSAREQYF
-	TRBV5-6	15	CASSLGQGAQETQYF
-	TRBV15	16	CATSRKTSGRRNEQFF
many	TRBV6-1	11	CASIGGTEAFF
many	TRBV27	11	CASRVTDTQYF
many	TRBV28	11	CASSFTDTQYF
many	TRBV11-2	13	CASSLVRNQPQHF
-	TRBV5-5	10	CARSGTEAFF
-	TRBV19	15	CTSSIAWDRGSPLHF
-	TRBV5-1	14	CASSLEWGGNTIYF
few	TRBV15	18	CATSRDVTGISTNEKLFF
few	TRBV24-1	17	CATSDQRGTGGYNEQFF
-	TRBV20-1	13	CSAPEKPKNIQYF
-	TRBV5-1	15	CASSLDPDVNTEAFF
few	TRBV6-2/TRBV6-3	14	CASTVHPNTGELFF
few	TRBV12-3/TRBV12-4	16	CASSFTGFQPLTEAFF
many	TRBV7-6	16	CASSSGLAGARNEQFF
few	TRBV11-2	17	CASSLWEAVTFTGELFF
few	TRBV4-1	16	CASSQEGGGPGDTQYF
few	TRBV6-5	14	CASSYLSGYYEQYF
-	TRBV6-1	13	CASRDTGRHEQYF
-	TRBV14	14	CASSQDGLRNEAFF
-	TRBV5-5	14	CASRPAGANTEAFF
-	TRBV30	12	CAWELMRGELFF
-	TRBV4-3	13	CASAKGESAPLHF
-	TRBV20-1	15	CSARAGTSGTRTQYF
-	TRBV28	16	CASTPGVSVSNQPQHF
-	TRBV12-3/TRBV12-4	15	CASSRQGTPQETQYF
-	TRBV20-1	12	CSAIMRGNEQFF
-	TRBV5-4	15	CASSRSTGTIETQYF
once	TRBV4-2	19	CASSQEGGKPSGVTDTQYF
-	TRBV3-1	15	CASSPGTGSGYEQYF
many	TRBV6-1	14	CASSGGTDTDTQYF
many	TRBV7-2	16	CASSLDASAYNSPLHF
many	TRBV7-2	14	CASSLTGDLTEAFF
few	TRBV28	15	CASSLRSLYNSPLHF
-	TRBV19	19	CASSIDLASGGPEIYEQYF
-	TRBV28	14	CASSLGRYNYGYTF
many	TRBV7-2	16	CASSSSGGILSGELFF
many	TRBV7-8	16	CASSLGIGGGAYEQYF